Listed below are T cell receptor beta chains from one sample, sequenced in a study of blood T cell repertoires in COVID-19. Data came from immunoSEQ multiplex PCR; TCRdb stores just in-frame clones and leaves some out. Of some 210,000 clones listed, around 90% were seen once; the top ten hold 5.5% to 8%. The sample was peripheral blood. These receptor sequences come from a man in his 60s who had recovered from COVID-19. CDR3s include the opening cysteine and the closing phenylalanine or tryptophan. D genes are given only for firm matches. Clone size appears in some rows only: once, few, many, or a class for an expanded clone.

d_call	clone_size	v_call	j_call	cdr3_aa	cdr3_nt
TRBD1	few	TRBV2	TRBJ2-7	CASSGTGGSLWSGWGSYEQYF	TGTGCCAGCAGCGGGACAGGGGGATCCCTATGGTCTGGCTGGGGCTCCTACGAGCAGTACTTC
.	medium-sized	TRBV9	TRBJ2-3	CASSPSRTDTQYF	TGTGCCAGCAGCCCCTCCCGCACAGATACGCAGTATTTT
.	few	TRBV2	TRBJ2-2	CASSVLEGNTGELFF	TGTGCCAGCAGTGTTCTGGAGGGGAACACCGGGGAGCTGTTTTTT
TRBD1	once	TRBV9	TRBJ2-2	CASSAGQGRVGELFF	TGTGCCAGCAGCGCGGGACAGGGGAGGGTCGGGGAGCTGTTTTTT
.	.	TRBV6-6	TRBJ1-2	CASSDLETNYGYTF	TGTGCCAGCAGTGATCTAGAGACGAACTATGGCTACACCTTC
.	.	TRBV7-3	TRBJ2-7	CASSLTGFLGGQYF	TGTGCCAGCAGCTTAACCGGGTTTTTGGGAGGGCAGTACTTC
.	.	TRBV30	TRBJ2-7	CAWSVSAGEQYF	TGTGCCTGGAGTGTTTCCGCGGGAGAGCAGTACTTC
.	.	TRBV9	TRBJ2-5	CASSPSRSETQYF	TGTGCCAGCAGCCCTAGCCGTTCAGAGACCCAGTACTTC
.	few	TRBV3-1/TRBV3-2	TRBJ2-2	CASSHTRGDRWYTGELFF	TGTGCCAGCAGCCATACCAGGGGGGACCGATGGTACACCGGGGAGCTGTTTTTT
.	once	TRBV5-1	TRBJ1-4	CASSLAGMDEKLFF	TGCGCCAGCAGCTTGGCAGGGATGGATGAAAAACTGTTTTTT
.	few	TRBV3-1/TRBV3-2	TRBJ1-1	CASSLPGPTEAFF	TGTGCCAGCAGCCTCCCTGGGCCCACTGAAGCTTTCTTT
.	.	TRBV6-2/TRBV6-3	TRBJ1-5	CASSPQPFSTYSNQPQHF	TGTGCCAGCAGCCCACAGCCCTTCTCTACTTATAGCAATCAGCCCCAGCATTTT
.	.	TRBV15	TRBJ1-5	CATSREGAGDQPQHF	TGTGCCACCAGCAGAGAAGGTGCGGGGGATCAGCCCCAGCATTTT
TRBD2	.	TRBV7-2	TRBJ2-1	CASSLVLAGVNEQFF	TGTGCCAGCAGCTTAGTTCTAGCGGGAGTGAATGAGCAGTTCTTC
.	.	TRBV5-5	TRBJ2-1	CASSTDRTNEQFF	TGTGCCAGCAGCACGGACAGAACCAATGAGCAGTTCTTC
.	.	TRBV4-1	TRBJ1-4	CASRRISAATNEKLFF	TGCGCCAGCAGGCGGATTTCGGCCGCAACTAATGAAAAACTGTTTTTT
.	.	TRBV9	TRBJ1-6	CASSDRGASPLHF	TGTGCCAGCAGCGACCGGGGGGCTTCACCCCTCCACTTT
TRBD1	.	TRBV5-1	TRBJ2-7	CASSLADRARTYEQYF	TGCGCCAGCAGCTTGGCGGACAGGGCGAGGACCTACGAGCAGTACTTC
.	.	TRBV11-3	TRBJ1-1	CASSRDRHSLAFF	TGTGCCAGCAGCCGCGACAGGCACTCATTGGCTTTCTTT
TRBD2	.	TRBV27	TRBJ2-3	CASSSGGSGRRVDTQYF	TGTGCCAGCAGCTCGGGGGGAAGCGGGAGACGAGTGGATACGCAGTATTTT
TRBD2	.	TRBV5-5	TRBJ2-2	CATSPGEIAGVTGELFF	TGTGCCACCTCCCCGGGCGAAATAGCGGGGGTGACCGGGGAGCTGTTTTTT
TRBD1	.	TRBV5-4	TRBJ1-4	CASSWGQGAEKLFF	TGTGCCAGCAGCTGGGGACAGGGGGCCGAAAAACTGTTTTTT
TRBD1	once	TRBV7-2	TRBJ2-7	CASSPTGAEQYF	TGTGCCAGCAGCCCGACAGGGGCCGAGCAGTACTTC
TRBD2	.	TRBV7-8	TRBJ2-1	CASSEPGLSNEQFF	TGTGCCAGCAGCGAACCGGGACTATCGAATGAGCAGTTCTTC
.	.	TRBV4-1	TRBJ1-3	CASSQFRSSGNTIYF	TGCGCCAGCAGCCAATTCCGGAGCTCTGGAAACACCATATATTTT
.	.	TRBV11-2	TRBJ1-2	CASSLSDRNGYTF	TGTGCCAGCAGCTTATCAGACAGAAATGGCTACACCTTC
.	.	TRBV7-6	TRBJ2-2	CASSLSGNVNTGELFF	TGTGCCAGCAGCTTATCCGGGAACGTTAACACCGGGGAGCTGTTTTTT
TRBD1	.	TRBV3-1/TRBV3-2	TRBJ1-1	CASSPHNRQGTEAFF	TGTGCCAGCAGCCCTCACAATCGACAGGGGACTGAAGCTTTCTTT
.	.	TRBV28	TRBJ1-6	CASSFWVGGSPLHF	TGTGCCAGCAGTTTCTGGGTCGGAGGTTCACCCCTCCACTTT
.	.	TRBV19	TRBJ1-2	CASSIGHTGSNYGYTF	TGTGCCAGTAGTATTGGGCACACGGGATCCAACTATGGCTACACCTTC
.	.	TRBV27	TRBJ1-1	CASSPKRSMNTEAFF	TGTGCCAGCAGCCCAAAACGGAGCATGAACACTGAAGCTTTCTTT
TRBD1	.	TRBV27	TRBJ2-5	CASSSRDRGYQETQYF	TGTGCCAGCAGTTCCCGGGACAGAGGGTACCAAGAGACCCAGTACTTC
.	.	TRBV5-4	TRBJ2-1	CASSFGPSGGPFNEQFF	TGTGCCAGCAGCTTTGGCCCCTCCGGCGGGCCTTTCAATGAGCAGTTCTTC
TRBD1	.	TRBV18	TRBJ2-5	CASSPGQAQETQYF	TGTGCCAGCTCACCTGGACAGGCACAAGAGACCCAGTACTTC
TRBD1	.	TRBV30	TRBJ1-4	CAWSIGTGWNEKLFF	TGTGCCTGGAGTATCGGGACAGGGTGGAATGAAAAACTGTTTTTT
TRBD2	.	TRBV5-1	TRBJ2-3	CASSLIQRGDTDTQYF	TGCGCCAGCAGCTTGATCCAGCGGGGTGATACAGATACGCAGTATTTT
.	.	TRBV11-1	TRBJ2-7	CASSLDGPYEQYF	TGTGCCAGCAGCTTAGATGGCCCCTACGAGCAGTACTTC
.	.	TRBV5-1	TRBJ1-3	CASSLDGGLSGNTIYF	TGCGCCAGCAGCTTGGATGGGGGACTCTCTGGAAACACCATATATTTT
.	.	TRBV7-3	TRBJ1-1	CASSGQRMNTEAFF	TGTGCCAGCAGCGGACAGAGAATGAACACTGAAGCTTTCTTT
TRBD1	.	TRBV30	TRBJ1-3	CAWTGGTGNTIYF	TGTGCCTGGACAGGGGGAACTGGAAACACCATATATTTT
TRBD2	.	TRBV13	TRBJ2-1	CASSRPAGLALYNEQFF	TGTGCCAGCAGCCGACCTGCTGGACTAGCGCTTTACAATGAGCAGTTCTTC
.	.	TRBV27	TRBJ1-6	CASSLAAGGDNSPLHF	TGTGCCAGCAGTTTGGCCGCGGGGGGGGATAATTCACCCCTCCACTTT
.	.	TRBV11-2	TRBJ2-2	CASSLFRSVEELFF	TGTGCCAGCAGCTTATTTCGATCTGTAGAGGAGCTGTTTTTT
.	.	TRBV28	TRBJ2-7	CATSRGGAYEQYF	TGTGCCACCTCCCGAGGAGGAGCCTACGAGCAGTACTTC
.	.	TRBV7-2	TRBJ2-5	CASSLSPLAGTQYF	TGTGCCAGCAGCTTATCCCCGCTTGCAGGGACCCAGTACTTC